The rows below give T cell receptor beta chains drawn from one sample of a study of blood T cell repertoires in COVID-19. Using immunoSEQ multiplex PCR, the repertoire was profiled, and TCRdb retains in-frame clones only, with some absent. In the table there are 220,000 or so clones, roughly 85% of which are singletons. Specimen: peripheral blood. Receptor source: a man between 45 and 60 years old who had recovered from COVID-19. The CDR3 runs from the conserved cysteine through the conserved F or W. The order of the fields is clone size, J gene, V gene, CDR3 length, D gene, CDR3 protein, CDR3 DNA. D genes are given only for firm matches. Clone sizes are given selectively: once, few, many, or a class where the clone is expanded.

clone_size: .; j_call: TRBJ1-1; v_call: TRBV29-1; cdr3_length: 14; d_call: TRBD1; cdr3_aa: CSSNSGGMNTEAFF; cdr3_nt: TGCAGCTCGAATTCAGGGGGGATGAACACTGAAGCTTTCTTT
clone_size: .; j_call: TRBJ2-5; v_call: TRBV18; cdr3_length: 14; d_call: .; cdr3_aa: CASSPRQLQETQYF; cdr3_nt: TGTGCCAGCTCACCACGACAGCTACAAGAGACCCAGTACTTC
clone_size: .; j_call: TRBJ2-1; v_call: TRBV24-1; cdr3_length: 13; d_call: .; cdr3_aa: CATSDLDYNEQFF; cdr3_nt: TGTGCCACCAGTGATCTAGATTACAATGAGCAGTTCTTC
clone_size: .; j_call: TRBJ2-1; v_call: TRBV6-5; cdr3_length: 14; d_call: TRBD2; cdr3_aa: CASVLTSGYNEQFF; cdr3_nt: TGTGCCAGCGTTTTAACTAGCGGATACAATGAGCAGTTCTTC
clone_size: .; j_call: TRBJ2-3; v_call: TRBV21-1; cdr3_length: 13; d_call: .; cdr3_aa: CASSKVGTNTQYF; cdr3_nt: TGTGCCAGCAGCAAAGTAGGGACTAATACGCAGTATTTT
clone_size: .; j_call: TRBJ2-5; v_call: TRBV5-1; cdr3_length: 17; d_call: TRBD2; cdr3_aa: CASRLTGTSGRPETQYF; cdr3_nt: TGCGCCAGCAGGCTTACCGGGACTAGCGGTCGGCCCGAGACCCAGTACTTC
clone_size: .; j_call: TRBJ2-1; v_call: TRBV9; cdr3_length: 16; d_call: TRBD1; cdr3_aa: CASSVTPTGGYNEQFF; cdr3_nt: TGTGCCAGCAGCGTAACCCCGACAGGGGGCTACAATGAGCAGTTCTTC
clone_size: .; j_call: TRBJ1-6; v_call: TRBV5-6; cdr3_length: 15; d_call: TRBD1; cdr3_aa: CASSGRDRDRVPLHF; cdr3_nt: TGTGCCAGCAGCGGCCGGGACAGGGACAGAGTACCCCTCCACTTT
clone_size: .; j_call: TRBJ2-2; v_call: TRBV21-1; cdr3_length: 17; d_call: .; cdr3_aa: CASSSRTGANSTGELFF; cdr3_nt: TGTGCCAGCAGCTCCCGGACAGGGGCTAATAGTACCGGGGAGCTGTTTTTT
clone_size: .; j_call: TRBJ2-5; v_call: TRBV7-6; cdr3_length: 16; d_call: .; cdr3_aa: CASSLVGEAMSKTQYF; cdr3_nt: TGTGCCAGCAGCTTAGTCGGGGAGGCCATGTCGAAGACCCAGTACTTC
clone_size: .; j_call: TRBJ1-5; v_call: TRBV28; cdr3_length: 15; d_call: .; cdr3_aa: CAASIKRGGNQPQHF; cdr3_nt: TGTGCCGCGAGCATAAAGCGGGGAGGCAATCAGCCCCAGCATTTT
clone_size: once; j_call: TRBJ2-1; v_call: TRBV7-2; cdr3_length: 16; d_call: TRBD2; cdr3_aa: CASSKRLAGDSHEQFF; cdr3_nt: TGTGCCAGCAGTAAACGACTAGCGGGAGACTCCCATGAGCAGTTCTTC
clone_size: .; j_call: TRBJ2-7; v_call: TRBV28; cdr3_length: 15; d_call: TRBD2; cdr3_aa: CASSTSGGSSYEQYF; cdr3_nt: TGTGCCAGCAGTACCAGCGGGGGAAGCTCCTACGAGCAGTACTTC
clone_size: .; j_call: TRBJ2-1; v_call: TRBV5-4; cdr3_length: 20; d_call: TRBD2; cdr3_aa: CASSSPGLAGLTGPNNEQFF; cdr3_nt: TGTGCCAGCAGCTCACCGGGACTAGCGGGATTAACCGGCCCGAACAATGAGCAGTTCTTC
clone_size: .; j_call: TRBJ2-1; v_call: TRBV30; cdr3_length: 15; d_call: .; cdr3_aa: CAWSVVLSSYNEQFF; cdr3_nt: TGTGCCTGGAGTGTTGTACTAAGCTCCTACAATGAGCAGTTCTTC
clone_size: .; j_call: TRBJ2-2; v_call: TRBV28; cdr3_length: 16; d_call: TRBD1; cdr3_aa: CASSPPGTGSTGELFF; cdr3_nt: TGTGCCAGCAGTCCTCCCGGGACAGGGAGTACCGGGGAGCTGTTTTTT
clone_size: .; j_call: TRBJ1-1; v_call: TRBV6-5; cdr3_length: 13; d_call: .; cdr3_aa: CATLGGVNTEAFF; cdr3_nt: TGTGCCACCCTCGGGGGGGTGAACACTGAAGCTTTCTTT
clone_size: .; j_call: TRBJ2-4; v_call: TRBV28; cdr3_length: 12; d_call: .; cdr3_aa: CASSPGANIQYF; cdr3_nt: TGTGCCAGCAGCCCTGGTGCGAACATTCAGTACTTC
clone_size: .; j_call: TRBJ2-5; v_call: TRBV11-2; cdr3_length: 14; d_call: TRBD2; cdr3_aa: CASSLGGRVETQYF; cdr3_nt: TGTGCCAGCAGCCTGGGAGGGAGGGTGGAGACCCAGTACTTC
clone_size: few; j_call: TRBJ1-4; v_call: TRBV30; cdr3_length: 14; d_call: .; cdr3_aa: CAWRPGATNEKLFF; cdr3_nt: TGTGCCTGGAGGCCAGGGGCAACTAATGAAAAACTGTTTTTT
clone_size: .; j_call: TRBJ1-2; v_call: TRBV5-4; cdr3_length: 14; d_call: TRBD1; cdr3_aa: CASSLTGGPYGYTF; cdr3_nt: TGTGCCAGCAGCCTCACAGGGGGCCCCTACGGCTACACCTTC
clone_size: .; j_call: TRBJ2-5; v_call: TRBV7-7; cdr3_length: 15; d_call: .; cdr3_aa: CASSLGRPNQETQYF; cdr3_nt: TGTGCCAGCAGCTTAGGCAGGCCGAACCAAGAGACCCAGTACTTC